This T cell receptor (beta chain) is from a study of blood T cell repertoires in COVID-19. The wider study: Researchers got acute and convalescent COVID-19 samples from the United States, Italy and Spain.

This CDR3 contains 15 residues. Per the germline V gene, CDR1 is MNHEY and CDR2 is SMNVEV (reference sequence). V was pared by 3 bases and J by 8 bases, with 7 bases of the junction left unmatched. Authors' analysis steps: Researchers report that nucleated cell counts were estimated from reference gene primer amplification. Libraries were prepared by immunoSEQ multiplex PCR; TCRdb keeps only in-frame clonotypes and omits some of them. D and trimming were read from the DNA, whereas the V and J calls and clone size are those reported in that table. This sample has roughly 250,000 clones, with 88% found just once. This study enrolled people aged roughly 18 to 90 from under 25 US geographic areas. Self-reported history from a screening survey and questionnaire set each donor's cohort.

Specimen: PBMCs or T cells enriched from blood (not recorded which). The V and J genes are TRBV27 and TRBJ2-2; 9 bases map to TRBD2. This receptor was obtained from a woman aged 40-49 years who had been exposed to COVID-19. The CDR3 sequence: CASSFVAGAGGELFF. The CDR3 bases are TGTGCCAGCAGTTTCGTAGCGGGGGCAGGTGGGGAGCTGTTTTTT.